Described below is a single T cell receptor beta chain sequence and its context. No antigen is known for it. TCRdb called the 5' RACE reads again in MiXCR, with one record for every CDR3 protein. This repertoire shows about 600,000 distinct CDR3 sequences, about 20% found once; its top ten account for around 9.2%. This sample is part of a study of T-cell memory formation after mild COVID-19. Study background: Clustering of TCRs was largely donor specific.

V lost 4 bases to trimming and J lost 5 bases, with 21 bases between them. Germline lookup yields CDR1 SGHRS and CDR2 YFSETQ. CDR3 length equals 16 residues. Study-wide findings and caveats: The second-wave clones peaking on day 37 were not confirmed as SARS-CoV-2-specific. The appearance of some responding clones in pre-infection memory suggested that cross-reactive memory joined. Clones that contracted from day 15 to 85 had balanced CD4/CD8; later expanders were CD4+ biased.

The sequence was collected from an adult woman who had mild COVID-19 (a few samples of this study predate the infection). Cell type and time point are not known. The genes are TRBV5-1 and TRBJ2-5; D is perhaps TRBD2 (7 bases). Material for sequencing was PBMCs or a T cell subset sorted from them (not recorded which). CDR3 residues: CASSSRTGGRGETQYF. In nucleotides, the CDR3 is TGCGCCAGCAGCAGCCGGACGGGGGGCCGTGGGGAGACCCAGTACTTC.